This TCR beta chain was sequenced in a study of cytomegalovirus exposure and HLA in healthy donors. Whole-study findings and limits: Later genetic work tied a missense DCLRE1C variant to beta-chain V and J trimming. When presence/absence was analysed, sequencing depth was taken to be roughly uniform across donors.

Of note for this clone: The antigen remains undetermined.

Primers: 60 Vbeta forward and 13 Jbeta reverse. Profiled with immunoSEQ multiplex PCR; TCRdb holds only in-frame clones, not every one. There are under 200,000 clones in the sample; 82% occur only once, and more than 0.9% lies in the top ten. Sequencing was done on a sample of PBMCs. The clonotype comes from a girl aged 2-10 years in good health and CMV-seropositive.

In DNA form, the CDR3 reads TGTGCCATCAGTGGGGACAGACAGAACACTGAAGCTTTCTTT. It is translated as CAISGDRQNTEAFF. The J gene is TRBJ1-1, the V gene TRBV10-3, with 7 bases lining up with TRBD1. The CDR3 has 14 amino acids. The germline V gene has CDR1 ENHRY and CDR2 SYGVKD. After removal of 4 bases from V and 1 base from J, the junction contained 3 bases not matched to a gene.